A single sample gave rise to the 31 T cell receptor beta chains below, sequenced in a study of shared T cell receptors in the human thymus. Libraries were prepared by immunoSEQ multiplex PCR; TCRdb keeps only in-frame clonotypes and omits some of them. The sample carries 500,000 to 550,000 clones, about 84% recorded once. This same sample was also taken into another study, of human thymus T cells.

Sequenced: thymocytes. The source is a boy younger than two with a congenital heart defect.

The chain joins TRBV6-1 to TRBJ2-7; D might be TRBD2 (5 bases). Germline CDR1 MNHNS, CDR2 SASEGT. The CDR3 extends over 15 amino acids. V was cut by 4 bases and J by 7 bases, with 20 bases left in between. The CDR3 sequence is CASSALKAPRGEQYF. Written as DNA, the CDR3 is TGTGCCAGCAGTGCCCTTAAGGCTCCCCGAGGGGAGCAGTACTTC.

The CDR3 loop is CASSLWGQGLEQYF. CDR3 coding DNA: TGTGCCAGCAGCTTATGGGGACAGGGACTCGAGCAGTACTTC. The chain recombines TRBV11-2 with TRBJ2-7; 9 nucleotides align to TRBD1. The V gene end was trimmed by 2 bases and the J gene end by 6 bases; junction bases not matched to a gene: 5. CDR3 length: 14 residues. CDR1 is SGHAT, CDR2 FQNNGV, per germline.

The sample holds one count of this clone. The sample carries other DNA sequences with the same CDR3. The V and J genes are TRBV12-5 and TRBJ2-1; D perhaps matches TRBD2 (6 bases). The CDR3 is made up of 13 amino acids. Germline V gene sequence: CDR1 LGHNT, CDR2 FRNRAP. The V end lost 4 bases, the J end lost 6 bases, and 10 bases lay between the germline ends. The CDR3 bases are TGTGCTAGTGGTTCGGGACTTACCAATGAGCAGTTCTTC. Translating gives CASGSGLTNEQFF.

V is TRBV27 and J is TRBJ1-2; a possible D gene is TRBD1 (6 bases). The CDR3 sequence is 13 residues long. Germline values: CDR1 MNHEY, CDR2 SMNVEV (reference sequence). Deletions cut 0 bases from V and 8 bases from J, with 10 bases between. CDR3 residues: CASSLSKGGGYTF. The CDR3 coding sequence is TGTGCCAGCAGTTTATCGAAGGGGGGGGGCTACACCTTC.

V is TRBV19 and J is TRBJ2-2, with D possibly matching TRBD1 (5 bases). The germline V gene encodes CDR1 LNHDA and CDR2 SQIVND (reference sequence). This CDR3 has 11 amino acids. The ends were cut back, 11 bases at V and 6 bases at J, with 10 bases in the middle. The CDR3 DNA sequence: TGTGCCTCAGAGACAGCCGGGGAGCTGTTTTTT. Encoded protein: CASETAGELFF.

The genes are TRBV5-6 and TRBJ2-7, with TRBD2 identical over 7 bases. The CDR3 consists of 15 residues. With V trimmed by 5 bases and J by 4 bases, 12 bases remained unmatched. Germline lookup yields CDR1 SGHDT and CDR2 YYEEEE. DNA of the CDR3: TGTGCCAGCAGTGGTGGCGGGAGAAGTTCGTACGAGCAGTACTTC. Residues: CASSGGGRSSYEQYF.

The rearrangement uses TRBV6-5 and TRBJ2-3; 8 nucleotides agree with TRBD2. Germline loops: CDR1 MNHEY, CDR2 SVGAGI. The CDR3 contains 15 residues. With 5 bases clipped from V and 5 bases from J, the junction kept 9 bases outside the gene matches. DNA for the CDR3: TGTGCCAGCAGTCAGGCACCCGGGGGGGTAGATACGCAGTATTTT. This gives the protein CASSQAPGGVDTQYF.

The V and J genes are TRBV27 and TRBJ2-7, with TRBD2 matching 7 bases. CDR3 length: 15 residues. CDR1 MNHEY and CDR2 SMNVEV come from the germline V gene (reference sequence). V shed 3 bases, J shed 3 bases, and the junction held 8 bases outside the gene matches. This chain's CDR3 is CASSFGGVAFYEQYF. In DNA form, the CDR3 reads TGTGCCAGCAGTTTTGGGGGGGTGGCCTTCTACGAGCAGTACTTC.

The rearrangement links TRBV4-1 to TRBJ2-7; TRBD2 agrees at 9 bases. Per the germline V gene, CDR1 is MGHRA and CDR2 is YSYEKL. The CDR3 consists of 15 residues. Unmatched junction bases numbered 2, after V lost 0 bases and J lost 2 bases. CDR3 amino acids: CASSQELAGAYEQYF. CDR3 nucleotide sequence: TGCGCCAGCAGCCAAGAACTAGCGGGCGCCTACGAGCAGTACTTC.

The J gene is TRBJ2-7, the V gene TRBV7-9, with 10 positions matching TRBD1. This CDR3 contains 18 residues. V lost 5 bases and J lost 3; bases outside the gene matches: 16. The germline gives CDR1 SEHNR, CDR2 FQNEAQ (reference sequence). CDR3 in amino acids: CASSPTENGTGDVYEQYF. The CDR3 DNA reads TGTGCCAGCAGCCCCACCGAAAACGGGACAGGGGACGTCTACGAGCAGTACTTC.

The chain employs TRBV25-1 and TRBJ2-7; 11 positions agree with TRBD2. Trimming cost V 3 bases and J 3 bases; bases outside gene matches: 4. The CDR3 runs 15 residues. CDR1 MGHDK and CDR2 SYGVNS come from the germline V gene. The CDR3 reads CASSEYLAGGYEQYF. The CDR3 DNA sequence: TGTGCCAGCAGTGAGTATCTAGCGGGGGGCTACGAGCAGTACTTC.

V and J are TRBV4-3 and TRBJ2-3, with 9 bases aligning to TRBD1. Trimming cost V 4 bases and J 1 base; bases outside gene matches: 6. The CDR3 has 16 residues. Germline V gene data show CDR1 as LGHNA and CDR2 as YSLEER. This chain's CDR3 is CASSLRDRERTDTQYF. CDR3 bases: TGCGCCAGCAGCCTCCGGGACAGGGAACGCACAGATACGCAGTATTTT.

The chain has TRBV5-4 and TRBJ2-7; 12 nucleotides align to TRBD2. The CDR3 covers 17 residues. CDR1 is SGHNT and CDR2 is YYREEE in the germline V gene (reference sequence). V lost 0 bases and J lost 3; bases outside the gene matches: 7. The CDR3 loop is CASSLAGASGRDYEQYF. As DNA, the CDR3 is TGTGCCAGCAGCTTGGCCGGAGCTAGCGGGAGGGACTACGAGCAGTACTTC.

The chain joins TRBV19 to TRBJ2-5, with 9 nucleotides matching TRBD2. V shed 5 bases and J 2 bases; nucleotides not matched to a gene: 9. Germline CDR1 reads LNHDA; CDR2 reads SQIVND (reference sequence). The CDR3 consists of 16 residues. The CDR3 region is CASSPDRLAGQETQYF. The DNA of the CDR3 is TGTGCCAGTAGTCCGGATCGTCTAGCGGGACAAGAGACCCAGTACTTC. Based on the CDR3 plus reference TRBV19 and TRBJ2-5, the full variable domain is DGGITQSPKYLFRKEGQNVTLSCEQNLNHDAMYWYRQDPGQGLRLIYYSQIVNDFQKGDIAEGYSVSREKKESFPLTVTSAQKNPTAFYLCASSPDRLAGQETQYFGPGTRLLVL.

J is TRBJ2-3 and V is TRBV12-5, with 10 bases fitting TRBD2. The germline CDR1 and CDR2 sequences are LGHNT and FRNRAP. The CDR3 sequence is 18 residues long. The junction had 12 bases not matched to a gene; V was cut back by 5 bases and J by 1 base. CDR3 nucleotides: TGTGCTAGTGGTCACCGGGGACTAGCGTATTGGGGCACAGATACGCAGTATTTT. Translating gives CASGHRGLAYWGTDTQYF.

This clone was counted a single time. J is TRBJ2-2 and V is TRBV6-5; D is possibly TRBD2 (5 bases). This CDR3 region has 14 residues. Germline V gene lookup returns CDR1 MNHEY and CDR2 SVGAGI. V gave up 8 bases and J gave up 0 bases, with 10 bases separating them. CDR3 sequence: CASGSGSNTGELFF. The DNA for the CDR3 is TGTGCCAGCGGGTCGGGATCGAACACCGGGGAGCTGTTTTTT.

The chain uses TRBV30 and TRBJ1-1; 8 bases align to TRBD1. CDR3 size: 15 residues. The germline CDR1 and CDR2 sequences are GTSNPN and SVGIG (reference sequence). V trimming: 3 bases; J trimming: 1 base; junction bases outside the gene matches: 7. The CDR3 DNA reads as TGTGCCTGGAGCTCCGCGACAGGGGAGAACACTGAAGCTTTCTTT. It is translated as CAWSSATGENTEAFF.

This clone showed up just a few times. CDR3 bases: TGTGCCAGCAGTTTAAGGGGACAGGGATGCGAGCAGTACTTC. Its protein is CASSLRGQGCEQYF. J is TRBJ2-7 and V is TRBV28; TRBD1 matches 9 bases. The CDR3 consists of 14 residues. Per the germline V gene, CDR1 is MDHEN and CDR2 is SYDVKM. Trimming at V came to 2 bases and at J to 6 bases, leaving 5 bases not matched to a gene.

This rearrangement joins TRBV28 to TRBJ2-7; perhaps TRBD1 as D (6 bases). The ends were cut back, 1 base at V and 2 bases at J, with 9 bases in the middle. The CDR3 spans 14 residues. Germline lookup yields CDR1 MDHEN and CDR2 SYDVKM. CDR3 loop: CASSLYRQAYEQYF. The CDR3, as DNA: TGTGCCAGCAGTTTATATCGACAGGCCTACGAGCAGTACTTC.

This clone was seen only a few times. The chain couples TRBV14 to TRBJ1-2; no reliable D call. The ends were cut back, 0 bases at V and 3 bases at J, with 17 bases in the middle. CDR3 size: 17 residues. CDR1 and CDR2 (germline): SGHDN, FVKESK. DNA for the CDR3: TGTGCCAGCAGCCAAGACGGGGTAGCGTCCTGGGACTATGGCTACACCTTC. Translated, it gives CASSQDGVASWDYGYTF.

V gene TRBV7-9 combines with J gene TRBJ1-2; TRBD1 agrees at 7 bases. This CDR3 has 14 amino acids. The V and J ends lost 6 bases and 3 bases, in that order; junction bases with no gene match: 7. CDR1 is SEHNR, CDR2 FQNEAQ, per germline (reference sequence). In DNA, the CDR3 is TGTGCCAGCAGTCGGGACAGCGAGGACTATGGCTACACCTTC. As protein: CASSRDSEDYGYTF.

The rearrangement links TRBV29-1 to TRBJ2-5; TRBD1 might be the D (5 bases). CDR3 length: 16 amino acids. Germline CDR1 SQVTM, CDR2 ANQGSEA. V gave up 4 bases and J gave up 1 base, with 19 bases separating them. The CDR3 loop reads CSVGPPSVQVQETQYF. CDR3 nucleotide sequence: TGCAGCGTTGGCCCTCCGAGTGTACAGGTCCAAGAGACCCAGTACTTC.

V and J are TRBV7-9 and TRBJ1-2; TRBD1 aligns across 7 bases. Germline assignment: CDR1 SEHNR and CDR2 FQNEAQ (reference sequence). Germline trimming cut 5 bases from V and 8 bases from J; bases unmatched to any gene: 8. The CDR3 contains 13 residues. The CDR3 DNA reads as TGTGCCAGCAGCCAACCGACAGGGTTCGGCTACACCTTC. This gives the protein CASSQPTGFGYTF.

The chain couples TRBV19 to TRBJ2-5; possibly TRBD2 for D (6 bases). The CDR3 runs 15 residues. V shed 5 bases and J shed 5 bases, with 18 bases lying between them. Germline assignment: CDR1 LNHDA and CDR2 SQIVND (reference sequence). Written as DNA, the CDR3 is TGTGCCAGTAGTCTTGCGGGAACTTCCGTGGAGACCCAGTACTTC. It translates to CASSLAGTSVETQYF.

The chain carries TRBV19 and TRBJ1-2; a weak D match, TRBD1 (5 bases). The ends were cut back, 5 bases at V and 1 base at J, with 14 bases in the middle. The CDR3 runs to 15 residues. Germline CDR1 reads LNHDA; CDR2 reads SQIVND (reference sequence). The CDR3 DNA reads TGTGCCAGTAGTTCCCCGGACACCATTAACTATGGCTACACCTTC. Protein product: CASSSPDTINYGYTF.

This clone was seen a handful of times. The chain uses TRBV1 and TRBJ2-7; TRBD1, the table's D call, lacks a check against the DNA. TRBV1 is a pseudogene locus. The CDR3 spans 13 residues. The CDR3 sequence: CTSSPGHVSEQYF. The CDR3 nucleotides are TGCACCAGCAGCCCCGGACACGTGAGCGAGCAGTACTTC.

The chain has TRBV7-8 and TRBJ1-2, with 12 bases that match TRBD1. This CDR3 is 15 amino acids long. In germline, CDR1 is SGHVS, CDR2 FQNEAQ. V lost 5 bases, J lost 8 bases, and 9 bases stayed unmatched. The CDR3 coding sequence is TGTGCCAGCAGCCCAAACAGGGACAGGGGGCAAGGCTACACCTTC. This translates into CASSPNRDRGQGYTF.

This sequence joins TRBV9 and TRBJ2-2, with D perhaps matching TRBD1 (5 bases). V lost 3 bases, J lost 5 bases, and 17 bases lay in between. The CDR3 totals 16 residues. Germline V gives CDR1 SGDLS, CDR2 YYNGEE. The CDR3 reads CASSDDPSAGTGELFF. In nucleotides, the CDR3 is TGTGCCAGCAGCGACGACCCCAGCGCAGGGACCGGGGAGCTGTTTTTT.

J is TRBJ2-7 and V is TRBV14; D perhaps matches TRBD2 (5 bases). CDR1 and CDR2 (germline): SGHDN, FVKESK. CDR3 size: 16 residues. Trimming shortened V by 0 bases and J by 3 bases, and 15 bases separated the two germline ends. The CDR3 DNA follows: TGTGCCAGCAGCCAAGAAAACAGCGGACCCTACTACGAGCAGTACTTC. Its protein is CASSQENSGPYYEQYF.

The chain recombines TRBV5-1 with TRBJ2-7; TRBD1 matches at 8 bases. The V gene's germline CDR1 is SGHRS and CDR2 YFSETQ. This CDR3 contains 17 residues. Trimming removed 3 bases from V and 1 base from J; junction bases left unmatched: 12. This CDR3 reads CASSWAPGGTGSYEQYF. The CDR3 nucleotides read TGCGCCAGCAGCTGGGCACCGGGCGGGACAGGATCCTACGAGCAGTACTTC. Using reference TRBV5-1 and TRBJ2-7 for the parts outside the CDR3, the full variable domain is KAGVTQTPRYLIKTRGQQVTLSCSPISGHRSVSWYQQTPGQGLQFLFEYFSETQRNKGNFPGRFSGRQFSNSRSEMNVSTLELGDSALYLCASSWAPGGTGSYEQYFGPGTRLTVT.

The CDR3 protein is CASSQFNSNQPQHF. As DNA, the CDR3 is TGTGCCAGCAGCCAGTTTAATAGCAATCAGCCCCAGCATTTT. The J gene is TRBJ1-5, the V gene TRBV4-2; D is undetermined. Germline-derived CDR1 and CDR2 are LGHNA and YNFKEQ. CDR3 length: 14 amino acids. V gave up 3 bases and J gave up 0 bases, with 6 bases separating them.